The 22 T cell receptor beta chains below come from one sample, sequenced in a study of T-cell reconstitution after alpha-beta-depleted transplantation in children. Preparation of the TCRbeta library was carried out with unique molecular identifiers. TCRdb re-called the PCR reads through MiXCR, storing one row per CDR3 protein. The sample has about a million distinct CDR3 sequences; 25% to 35% are singletons. The material was PBMCs, mostly from graft donor cells, obtained 360 days after TCRalphabeta/CD19-depleted stem cell transplant. The receptors shown here come from a boy younger than two who had a stem cell transplant for SCID, so the T cells may come from the graft donor.

The chain has TRBV29-1 and TRBJ2-5, with D possibly matching TRBD2 (6 bases). The CDR3 consists of 12 residues. CDR1 is SQVTM, CDR2 ANQGSEA, per germline. The germline V and J ends were trimmed by 7 bases and 3 bases, with 12 bases remaining between them. CDR3 residues: CSGGLGKETQYF. CDR3 nucleotide sequence: TGCAGCGGGGGACTCGGAAAAGAGACCCAGTACTTC.

This chain connects TRBV27 to TRBJ1-2; weak D call: TRBD1 (6 bases). Per germline, CDR1 MNHEY and CDR2 SMNVEV (reference sequence). Between the trimmed V and J ends, which lost 6 bases and 2 bases, there was a span of 13 bases. The CDR3 is made up of 14 amino acids. The chain's CDR3 is CASRGGVGNYGYTF. CDR3 bases: TGTGCCAGCAGAGGGGGGGTGGGCAACTATGGCTACACCTTC.

The V and J genes are TRBV7-9 and TRBJ2-1, with D perhaps matching TRBD1 or TRBD2 (5 bases each). Looked up from germline, CDR1 is SEHNR and CDR2 is FQNEAQ (reference sequence). This CDR3 comprises 15 residues. V dropped 6 bases and J dropped 5 bases, with 17 bases sitting between them. The CDR3 sequence is CASSSGTPKHNEQFF. For the CDR3, the DNA is TGTGCCAGCAGTTCCGGGACCCCAAAACACAATGAGCAGTTCTTC.

A note on this clonotype: Because the CDR3 is missing its conserved closing phenylalanine or tryptophan, this is likely a read error. The J gene is TRBJ2-3, the V gene TRBV6-5; D remains ambiguous. Germline V gives CDR1 MNHEY, CDR2 SVGAGI. V was pared by 4 bases and J by 2 bases, with 4 bases between. CDR3 size: 12 residues. The CDR3 sequence is CASSSNTDTQYL. DNA for the CDR3: TGTGCCAGCAGTTCCAACACAGATACGCAGTATCTT.

Only a few counts were recorded for this clonotype. The rearrangement links TRBV4-2 to TRBJ2-5, with TRBD2 matching over 8 bases. Germline V lookup: CDR1 LGHNA, CDR2 YNFKEQ. With V trimmed by 1 base and J by 5 bases, 9 bases remained unmatched. The CDR3 covers 16 residues. The CDR3, as DNA: TGTGCCAGCAGCCAAGTCCAACGGGGGGGCCGGGAGACCCAGTACTTC. Its protein product is CASSQVQRGGRETQYF.

V and J are TRBV20-1 and TRBJ2-3; D is uncertain. Trimming left V 4 bases short and J 6 bases short, with 14 bases between. There are 13 residues in the CDR3. Germline lookup yields CDR1 DFQATT and CDR2 SNEGSKA (reference sequence). CDR3 region: CSAIFLLGDTQYF. The CDR3 coding sequence is TGCAGTGCTATTTTCCTTCTAGGGGATACGCAGTATTTT.

The chain couples TRBV27 to TRBJ2-7; 12 positions match TRBD2. Trimming removed 2 bases from V and 7 bases from J; junction bases left unmatched: 6. The germline V gene encodes CDR1 MNHEY and CDR2 SMNVEV (reference sequence). The CDR3 has 15 amino acids. The CDR3 DNA follows: TGTGCCAGCAGTTTAGGACTAGCGGGGTCCGGGGAGCAGTACTTC. Amino acids: CASSLGLAGSGEQYF.

The chain is built from TRBV5-1 and TRBJ2-7; D unclear. The CDR3 is 15 amino acids. V was clipped by 5 bases and J by 3 bases, with 18 bases between them. Germline lookup yields CDR1 SGHRS and CDR2 YFSETQ. CDR3 sequence reads: CASRRLSPGLYEQYF. CDR3 nucleotides: TGCGCCAGCAGGAGGCTATCCCCAGGCCTCTACGAGCAGTACTTC.

This chain uses TRBV6-1 with TRBJ1-6, with D uncertain. The CDR3 length is 15 residues. V dropped 6 bases and J dropped 8 bases, with 17 bases sitting between them. Germline CDR1 MNHNS, CDR2 SASEGT. CDR3: CASSRLRRGDSPLHF. CDR3 nucleotide sequence: TGTGCCAGCAGCCGTCTTAGGCGCGGGGATTCACCCCTCCACTTT.

This sequence joins TRBV7-6 and TRBJ1-1; D unclear. The CDR3 totals 15 residues. The germline gives CDR1 SGHVS, CDR2 FNYEAQ. V lost 5 bases, J lost 3 bases, and 16 bases lay in between. CDR3 in amino acids: CASSGLGKGYTEAFF. Written as DNA, the CDR3 is TGTGCCAGCAGCGGCTTAGGGAAAGGTTACACTGAAGCTTTCTTT.

The rearrangement uses TRBV20-1 and TRBJ1-2, with 10 bases matching TRBD1. V dropped 2 bases and J dropped 6; count of bases not matched to a gene: 6. CDR3 length equals 14 residues. From germline, CDR1 is DFQATT and CDR2 SNEGSKA (reference sequence). The DNA for the CDR3 is TGCAGTGCTAGACGGGGACAGGGGCTGGATGGCTACACCTTC. Amino acid sequence: CSARRGQGLDGYTF.

CDR3 nucleotide sequence: TGTGCCAGCAGCCTACCCTCTGACCGCTACAATGAGCAGTTCTTC. It is translated as CASSLPSDRYNEQFF. The chain recombines TRBV7-9 with TRBJ2-1; D is uncertain. The length of the CDR3 is 15 residues. Germline V gives CDR1 SEHNR, CDR2 FQNEAQ (reference sequence). Trimming stripped 5 bases from V and 3 bases from J, with 14 bases between.

This clonotype appeared a few times. The chain couples TRBV5-1 to TRBJ2-5; TRBD2 matches 10 bases. Germline CDR1 reads SGHRS; CDR2 reads YFSETQ. V lost 3 bases to trimming and J lost 5 bases; unmatched junction nucleotides: 4. The CDR3 is 14 residues long. CDR3 sequence: CASSSQTSGETQYF. Here the CDR3 DNA reads TGCGCCAGCAGCTCTCAGACTAGCGGGGAGACCCAGTACTTC.

The gene calls are TRBV5-5 and TRBJ2-5; D is unresolved. CDR3 length: 11 amino acids. The V and J ends lost 1 base and 8 bases respectively, with 6 bases between them. The germline V gene encodes CDR1 SGHKS and CDR2 YYEKEE (reference sequence). The CDR3 DNA follows: TGTGCCAGCAGCTTGCTGAGTACCCAGTACTTC. Translating it yields CASSLLSTQYF. Combining the CDR3 with reference TRBV5-5 and TRBJ2-5 gives the whole variable domain DAGVTQSPTHLIKTRGQQVTLRCSPISGHKSVSWYQQVLGQGPQFIFQYYEKEERGRGNFPDRFSARQFPNYSSELNVNALLLGDSALYLCASSLLSTQYFGPGTRLLVL.

This clonotype appeared a few times. This chain connects TRBV12-3 or TRBV12-4 to TRBJ2-1; 8 bases are shared with TRBD1. Trimming cost V 6 bases and J 6 bases; bases outside gene matches: 10. The CDR3 has 15 amino acids. In nucleotides, the CDR3 is TGTGCCAGCAGCCCCCAGGGACAGGTCGGCAATGAGCAGTTCTTC. Translating gives CASSPQGQVGNEQFF.

The sample holds a few counts of this clonotype. This chain joins TRBV25-1 and TRBJ2-7; possibly TRBD1 or TRBD2 for D (5 bases each). The CDR3 is made up of 14 amino acids. With 6 bases removed from V and 3 bases from J, the gap between germline ends came to 15 bases. The germline gives CDR1 MGHDK, CDR2 SYGVNS. This CDR3 reads CASSEGQGRYEQYF. The CDR3, as DNA: TGTGCCAGCAGCGAGGGGCAGGGTCGCTACGAGCAGTACTTC.

This rearrangement joins TRBV10-2 to TRBJ2-3; no clear D gene. CDR1 is WSHSY and CDR2 is SAAADI in the germline V gene. V lost 6 bases and J lost 3, with 4 bases in between. This CDR3 is built from 11 residues. In nucleotides, the CDR3 is TGCGCCAGCAGGTTTACAGATACGCAGTATTTT. It encodes CASRFTDTQYF.

V is TRBV24-1 and J is TRBJ2-3, with D possibly TRBD1 on 5 matching bases. CDR3 size: 14 residues. V was cut by 8 bases and J by 4 bases, with 15 bases left in between. CDR1 KGHDR and CDR2 SFDVKD come from the germline V gene. The CDR3 region is CATMDTKGPDTQYF. CDR3 DNA: TGTGCCACCATGGACACAAAGGGGCCAGATACGCAGTATTTT.

This clonotype was found a few times. The chain employs TRBV25-1 and TRBJ1-2; D gene ambiguous. The V gene's germline CDR1 is MGHDK and CDR2 SYGVNS. The V end lost 4 bases, the J end lost 1 base, and 7 bases lay between the germline ends. This CDR3 is built from 13 residues. The CDR3 region has the DNA TGTGCCAGCAGTGGGTTGAATAACTATGGCTACACCTTC. Encoded protein: CASSGLNNYGYTF.

This clonotype was observed a handful of times. V usage is TRBV5-5 and J usage is TRBJ2-1; possible D gene TRBD1, 5 bases. V was pared by 4 bases and J by 2 bases, with 10 bases between. This CDR3 spans 14 amino acids. Germline CDR1 and CDR2: SGHKS and YYEKEE (reference sequence). The CDR3, as DNA: TGTGCCAGCAGCATATTGACAGCCTACAATGAGCAGTTCTTC. It encodes CASSILTAYNEQFF.

The chain joins TRBV12-3 or TRBV12-4 to TRBJ1-4, with 9 bases matching TRBD1. The CDR3 sequence is 15 residues long. Trimming took 5 bases from V and 10 from J; bases not matched to a gene: 11. The CDR3 nucleotides read TGTGCCAGCAGTCTATTACAGGGGGCCAGGGGAAAACTGTTTTTT. Translated, it gives CASSLLQGARGKLFF.

The chain employs TRBV7-2 and TRBJ2-1; TRBD2 matches 9 bases. The CDR3 contains 16 residues. The trim removed 4 bases at V and 2 bases at J, leaving 6 bases unmatched. CDR1 SGHTA and CDR2 FQGNSA come from the germline V gene. CDR3 bases: TGTGCCAGCAGCTCCCTAGCGGGGATAACCTACAATGAGCAGTTCTTC. It specifies CASSSLAGITYNEQFF. Using reference TRBV7-2 and TRBJ2-1 for the parts outside the CDR3, the full variable domain is GAGVSQSPSNKVTEKGKDVELRCDPISGHTALYWYRQSLGQGLEFLIYFQGNSAPDKSGLPSDRFSAERTGGSVSTLTIQRTQQEDSAVYLCASSSLAGITYNEQFFGPGTRLTVL.